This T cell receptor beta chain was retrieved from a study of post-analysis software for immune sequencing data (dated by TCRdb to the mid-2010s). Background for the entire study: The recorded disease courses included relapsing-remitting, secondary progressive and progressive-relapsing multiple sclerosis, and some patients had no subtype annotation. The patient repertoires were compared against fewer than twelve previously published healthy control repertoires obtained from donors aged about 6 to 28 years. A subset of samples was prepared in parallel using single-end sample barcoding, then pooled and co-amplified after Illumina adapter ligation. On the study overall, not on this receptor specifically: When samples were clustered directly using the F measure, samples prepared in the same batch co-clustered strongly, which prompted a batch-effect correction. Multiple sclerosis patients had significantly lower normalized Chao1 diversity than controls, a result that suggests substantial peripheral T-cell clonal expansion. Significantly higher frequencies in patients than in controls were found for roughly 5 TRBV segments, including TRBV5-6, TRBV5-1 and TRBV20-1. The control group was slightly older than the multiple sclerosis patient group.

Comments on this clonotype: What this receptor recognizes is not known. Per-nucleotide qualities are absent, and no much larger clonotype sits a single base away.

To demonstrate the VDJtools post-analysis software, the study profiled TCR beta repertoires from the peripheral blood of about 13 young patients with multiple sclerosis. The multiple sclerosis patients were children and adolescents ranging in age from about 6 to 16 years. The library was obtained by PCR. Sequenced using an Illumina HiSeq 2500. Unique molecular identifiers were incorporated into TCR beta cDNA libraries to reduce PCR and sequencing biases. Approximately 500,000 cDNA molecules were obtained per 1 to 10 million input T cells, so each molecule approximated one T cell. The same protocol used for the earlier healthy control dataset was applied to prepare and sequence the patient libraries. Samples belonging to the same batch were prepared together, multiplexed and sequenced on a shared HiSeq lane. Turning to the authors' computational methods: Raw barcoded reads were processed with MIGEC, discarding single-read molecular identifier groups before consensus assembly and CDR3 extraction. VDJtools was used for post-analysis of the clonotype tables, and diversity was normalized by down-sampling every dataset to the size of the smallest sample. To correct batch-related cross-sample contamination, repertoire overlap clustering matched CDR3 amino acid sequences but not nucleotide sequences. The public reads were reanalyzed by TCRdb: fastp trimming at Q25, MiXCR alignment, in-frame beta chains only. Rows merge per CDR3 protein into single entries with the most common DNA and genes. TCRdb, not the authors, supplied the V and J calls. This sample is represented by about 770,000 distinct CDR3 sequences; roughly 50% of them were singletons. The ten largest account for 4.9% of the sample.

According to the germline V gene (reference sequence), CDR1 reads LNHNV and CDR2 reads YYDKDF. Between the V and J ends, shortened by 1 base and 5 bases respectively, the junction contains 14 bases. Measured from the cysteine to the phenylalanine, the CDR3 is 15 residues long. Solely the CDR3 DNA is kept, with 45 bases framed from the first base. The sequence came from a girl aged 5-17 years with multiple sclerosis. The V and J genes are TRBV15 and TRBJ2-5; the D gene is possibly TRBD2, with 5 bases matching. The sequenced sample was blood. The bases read TGTGCCACCAGCAGAGTCGGACTGACGCTGGAGACCCAGTACTTC. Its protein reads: CATSRVGLTLETQYF.